The 14 T cell receptor beta chains below all came from one sample that was sequenced in a study of T-cell reconstitution after alpha-beta-depleted transplantation in children. A TCRbeta library incorporating unique molecular identifiers was prepared. Each CDR3 protein gets one entry after TCRdb re-called the PCR reads with MiXCR. Of fewer than 350,000 distinct CDR3 sequences listed, around a tenth are singletons. The specimen was peripheral blood, collected 180 days after TCRalphabeta/CD19-depleted stem cell transplant. Every receptor here comes from a male patient under 10 years old who had a stem cell transplant for chronic granulomatous disease, so the T cells may come from the graft donor.

Ten or more counts support this clonotype. The rearrangement joins TRBV5-1 to TRBJ2-1, with 9 bases identical to TRBD2. Trimming cost V 1 base and J 5 bases; bases outside gene matches: 4. Germline assignment: CDR1 SGHRS and CDR2 YFSETQ. The CDR3 runs to 15 residues. The CDR3 reads CASSLLAGRHNEQFF. The CDR3 DNA reads TGCGCCAGCAGCTTGCTAGCGGGGCGCCACAATGAGCAGTTCTTC. Variable domain in full (rest from reference TRBV5-1 and TRBJ2-1): KAGVTQTPRYLIKTRGQQVTLSCSPISGHRSVSWYQQTPGQGLQFLFEYFSETQRNKGNFPGRFSGRQFSNSRSEMNVSTLELGDSALYLCASSLLAGRHNEQFFGPGTRLTVL.

There are many counts of this clonotype. The chain couples TRBV27 to TRBJ2-1; TRBD2 is a possible D gene (5 bases). The CDR3 covers 14 residues. Trimming removed 5 bases from V and 0 bases from J, with 8 bases in between. Germline V gives CDR1 MNHEY, CDR2 SMNVEV (reference sequence). CDR3 DNA sequence: TGTGCCAGCAGTCGCAGCGGCTCCTACAATGAGCAGTTCTTC. It is translated as CASSRSGSYNEQFF.

Ten or more counts support this clonotype. The rearrangement links TRBV21-1 to TRBJ2-7; the table's TRBD2 call for D was not verified on the DNA. TRBV21-1 is an annotated pseudogene. CDR3 length: 18 residues. This CDR3 is CASSKARPAGAFSYEQYF. Written as DNA, the CDR3 is TGTGCCAGCAGCAAAGCGCGTCCAGCGGGAGCCTTCTCCTACGAGCAGTACTTC.

Concerning this clonotype itself: A read error may be the cause here, since a much bigger clone is one base away. V gene TRBV12-3 or TRBV12-4 combines with J gene TRBJ1-6; the D is unclear. The CDR3 loop spans 15 amino acids. V shed 3 bases and J shed 10 bases, with 16 bases lying between them. CDR3 sequence reads: CASSFNAWGASPLHF. CDR3 DNA sequence: TGTGCCAGCAGTTTCAACGCATGGGGTGCATCACCCCTCCACTTT.

The chain combines TRBV6-4 with TRBJ2-7, with 10 bases aligning to TRBD2. The CDR3 runs 14 residues. Trimming took 6 bases from V and 4 from J; bases not matched to a gene: 6. Germline V gene sequence: CDR1 MRHNA, CDR2 SNTAGT. CDR3 sequence: CASRTTSGSYEQYF. The DNA of the CDR3 is TGTGCCAGCAGGACGACTAGCGGGTCTTACGAGCAGTACTTC.

This clonotype was seen repeatedly, ten times or more. The J gene is TRBJ2-7, the V gene TRBV6-5; 9 bases agree with TRBD1. The CDR3 runs to 15 residues. Germline V gives CDR1 MNHEY, CDR2 SVGAGI. V dropped 4 bases and J dropped 0; count of bases not matched to a gene: 4. CDR3 sequence: CASSSQDRGSYEQYF. CDR3 DNA sequence: TGTGCCAGCAGTTCTCAGGACAGGGGCTCCTACGAGCAGTACTTC.

This clonotype turned up a few times. V gene TRBV19 combines with J gene TRBJ2-1; D possibly corresponds to TRBD2 (5 bases). This CDR3 has 16 residues. Trimming removed 5 bases from V and 3 bases from J, with 17 bases in between. Germline CDR1 LNHDA, CDR2 SQIVND (reference sequence). CDR3 loop: CASSAWRAANYNEQFF. The CDR3 bases are TGTGCCAGTAGTGCCTGGCGAGCGGCCAACTACAATGAGCAGTTCTTC.

The chain links TRBV9 to TRBJ2-4; tentatively, D is TRBD1 (5 bases). The V end was cut by 4 bases, the J end by 0 bases, with 17 bases between. Germline-derived CDR1 and CDR2 are SGDLS and YYNGEE. CDR3 length: 17 amino acids. As DNA, the CDR3 is TGTGCCAGCAGCCCCCTTGACAGCTCCCTAGCCAAAAACATTCAGTACTTC. Translating it yields CASSPLDSSLAKNIQYF.

This clonotype appeared many times. The J gene is TRBJ1-4, the V gene TRBV28; D perhaps matches TRBD1 (6 bases). The CDR3 runs 14 residues. V was trimmed by 4 bases and J by 5 bases, leaving 11 bases between them. Looked up from germline, CDR1 is MDHEN and CDR2 is SYDVKM. CDR3 sequence reads: CASSSWQGNEKLFF. As DNA, the CDR3 is TGTGCCAGCAGTTCTTGGCAGGGGAATGAAAAACTGTTTTTT. Full variable domain (missing parts from reference TRBV28 and TRBJ1-4): DVKVTQSSRYLVKRTGEKVFLECVQDMDHENMFWYRQDPGLGLRLIYFSYDVKMKEKGDIPEGYSVSREKKERFSLILESASTNQTSMYLCASSSWQGNEKLFFGSGTQLSVL.

This clonotype was counted many times. The V gene is TRBV3-1, the J gene TRBJ2-7; D uncertain. From germline, CDR1 is LGHDT and CDR2 YNNKEL (reference sequence). The CDR3 is 11 residues long. The germline V and J ends were trimmed by 1 base and 4 bases, with 2 bases remaining between them. The CDR3 loop is CASSQAYEQYF. CDR3 sequence (DNA): TGTGCCAGCAGCCAAGCGTACGAGCAGTACTTC.

In this sample, this clonotype turned up many times. The CDR3 spells CSPFPSGENIQYF. Written as DNA, the CDR3 is TGCAGCCCCTTCCCTAGCGGGGAAAACATTCAGTACTTC. The J gene is TRBJ2-4, the V gene TRBV29-1; 9 bases fit TRBD2. The germline CDR1 and CDR2 sequences are SQVTM and ANQGSEA. The CDR3 sequence is 13 residues long. V trimming: 8 bases; J trimming: 5 bases; junction bases outside the gene matches: 7.

At least ten counts were recorded for this clonotype. This chain connects TRBV28 to TRBJ1-2; unclear D gene. CDR1 is MDHEN, CDR2 SYDVKM, per germline. This CDR3 has 11 residues. The CDR3 DNA reads TGTGGGACCCGGTCTAACTATGGCTACACCTTC. Translated: CGTRSNYGYTF.

The chain recombines TRBV11-2 with TRBJ2-3, with 12 nucleotides matching TRBD2. The trim removed 5 bases at V and 0 bases at J, leaving 15 bases unmatched. Germline V gene data show CDR1 as SGHAT and CDR2 as FQNNGV. The CDR3 has 20 residues. The CDR3 reads CASSPRRLAGGPPSTDTQYF. The CDR3 DNA follows: TGTGCCAGCAGCCCCCGACGGCTAGCGGGAGGGCCCCCTAGCACAGATACGCAGTATTTT.

This clonotype was seen at least ten times. The chain recombines TRBV12-3 or TRBV12-4 with TRBJ1-2; D possibly corresponds to TRBD1 (6 bases). This CDR3 is built from 14 residues. Between the trimmed V and J ends, which lost 5 bases and 0 bases, there was a span of 10 bases. This CDR3 is CASSTTGPNYGYTF. The DNA for the CDR3 is TGTGCCAGCAGTACGACAGGTCCTAACTATGGCTACACCTTC.